This T cell receptor beta chain is from a study of vaccination and CD4 T cells after COVID-19. Study as a whole: Controls had a CEFX pool, an HIV-1 Nef pool, or no peptide added.

By share of the sample, this clonotype is large. Its antigen remains unknown. Researchers used the Oncomine TCR Beta short-read assay to sequence DNA from cultured CD4+ T cells. Genomic DNA was drawn out of CD4+ T cells grown in culture. A single record per CDR3 protein comes from TCRdb applying MiXCR to the PCR reads. The sample has some 14,000 distinct CDR3 sequences, just under 30% seen once. Regarding treatment: approximately 9-day PBMC culture with coronavirus spike peptide pools or control peptides (ViraFEST assay). Study-level points and caveats: Spike mono-reactivity marked 304 of 307 vaccine-specific clones in convalescent patients.

The length of the CDR3 is 13 residues. Germline CDR1 reads KGHDR; CDR2 reads SFDVKD. V lost 5 bases, J lost 8 bases, and 12 bases lay in between. This receptor was identified in a human donor who received a COVID-19 vaccine. The chain recombines TRBV24-1 with TRBJ1-3; D is ambiguous. The material sequenced was CD4+ T cells from blood, cultured in vitro, taken before SARS-CoV-2 vaccination. The CDR3 sequence is CATSAPGRDTIYF. CDR3 DNA sequence: TGTGCCACCAGTGCCCCGGGGAGGGACACCATATATTTT.